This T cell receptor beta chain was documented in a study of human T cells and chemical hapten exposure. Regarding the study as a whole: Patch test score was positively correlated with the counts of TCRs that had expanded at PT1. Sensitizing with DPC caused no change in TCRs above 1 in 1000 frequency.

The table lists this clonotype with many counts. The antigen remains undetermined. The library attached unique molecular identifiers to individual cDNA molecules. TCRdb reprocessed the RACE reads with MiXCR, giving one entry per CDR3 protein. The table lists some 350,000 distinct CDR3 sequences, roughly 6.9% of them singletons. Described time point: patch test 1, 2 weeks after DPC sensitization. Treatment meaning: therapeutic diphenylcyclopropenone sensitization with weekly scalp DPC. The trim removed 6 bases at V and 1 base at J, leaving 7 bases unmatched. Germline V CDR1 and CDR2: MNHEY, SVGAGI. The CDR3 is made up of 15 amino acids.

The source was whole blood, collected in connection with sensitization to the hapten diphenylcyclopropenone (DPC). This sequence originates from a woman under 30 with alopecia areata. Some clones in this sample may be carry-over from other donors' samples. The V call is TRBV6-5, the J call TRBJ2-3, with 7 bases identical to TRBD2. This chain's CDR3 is CASSRTRWRTDTQYF. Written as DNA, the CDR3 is TGTGCCAGCAGCCGGACTAGATGGCGCACAGATACGCAGTATTTT.